This T cell receptor (beta chain) was sequenced during a study of PD-1 blockade in mismatch repair-deficient tumors. At the level of the study: Enrolled about 2013-2016, patients had progressing, pretreated mismatch repair-deficient cancers of around twelve types. Study outcomes and limitations: Tumor-resident clones, often undetectable pretreatment in blood, expanded then contracted after pembrolizumab.

Comment on this clone: Antigen unknown.

Clones were sequenced by immunoSEQ multiplex PCR, and TCRdb holds only the in-frame ones, with some missing. The data show 7,000 to 9,500 clones, with roughly 90% seen just once and around 15% held by the top ten. This sample's time point: approximately 9-day in vitro stimulation with candidate mutation-associated neoantigen peptide 1. Under ten ELISpot-reactive neoantigen peptides each drove a 10-day in vitro stimulation. A no-peptide control culture served as baseline for clone fold changes. Trimming left V 3 bases short and J 8 bases short, with 5 bases between. CDR1 MDHEN and CDR2 SYDVKM come from the germline V gene. The CDR3 spans 12 residues.

The receptor was isolated from an adult with mismatch repair-deficient cancer. Sample: cells cultured in vitro, taken from a patient treated with pembrolizumab. The rearrangement joins TRBV28 to TRBJ1-6; D perhaps matches TRBD1 (5 bases). The CDR3 loop is CASSLGDSPLHF. DNA of the CDR3: TGTGCCAGCAGTTTGGGGGATTCACCCCTCCACTTT.